This T cell receptor beta chain was observed in a study of T cells after somatic rescue of genetic block. Some clones are missing from TCRdb's copy, which holds only in-frame ones; the method was immunoSEQ multiplex PCR. The sample lists 70,000 to 95,000 clones; approximately 90% were seen once. Input material: peripheral blood mononuclear cells (PBMCs). The origin of this receptor is a woman between 18 and 29 years old.

CDR3 nucleotide sequence: TGTGCCAGCAGTCCCCCTCTGGTCGGTGAAGCTTTCTTT. Protein product: CASSPPLVGEAFF. The V gene is TRBV28, the J gene TRBJ1-1; the D is unclear. This CDR3 is built from 13 residues. The germline V and J ends were trimmed by 5 bases and 7 bases, with 14 bases remaining between them. The V gene's germline CDR1 is MDHEN and CDR2 SYDVKM.